Sequencing of this T cell receptor (beta chain) was carried out in a study of cytomegalovirus exposure and HLA in healthy donors. Findings and caveats of the study: The productive fraction for most TCR beta V segments was about 90% or about 30% in an earlier analysis. Sequencing probably produced one cluster of sequence variants that were highly shared. There were reportedly fewer N-insertions in an Asian-associated ancestry cluster than the approximately 630-donor mean, in a later analysis.

Germline values: CDR1 SEHNR, CDR2 FQNEAQ (reference sequence). J gave up 0 bases and V 3 bases, and 4 bases lay outside the gene matches. The CDR3 covers 15 residues. This clone occurred a few times. Antigen: not known. A multiplex PCR was run with 60 Vbeta primers and 13 Jbeta primers. This table comes from immunoSEQ multiplex PCR, and its TCRdb copy is limited to in-frame clones, with some not included. In the table there are just over 150,000 clones, 84% of which are singletons. The TCR originated in a man between 18 and 35 years old in good health and CMV-seronegative. The sequenced sample consisted of PBMCs. The rearrangement links TRBV7-9 to TRBJ1-1, with 7 bases identical to TRBD1. The chain's CDR3 is CASSFNRGMNTEAFF. CDR3 bases: TGTGCCAGCAGCTTTAACAGGGGAATGAACACTGAAGCTTTCTTT.